The TCR beta chain described here comes from a study of human T cells and chemical hapten exposure. This clonotype has a handful of counts. The library put unique molecular identifiers onto individual cDNA molecules. One entry per CDR3 protein, called by TCRdb with MiXCR from the RACE reads. In the table there are about 120,000 distinct CDR3 sequences, over 10% of which are singletons. This sample's time point: patch test 1, 2 weeks after DPC sensitization. As for treatment: therapeutic diphenylcyclopropenone sensitization with weekly scalp DPC. Blood was collected ahead of every patch test applied. V lost 1 base and J lost 12, with 10 bases in between. The length of the CDR3 is 12 residues. Germline loops: CDR1 SGHTA, CDR2 FQGNSA.

The V call is TRBV7-2, the J call TRBJ2-1, with D hard to call. This material consisted of whole blood, taken in connection with sensitization to the hapten diphenylcyclopropenone (DPC). The receptor was derived from a woman in her 50s with alopecia areata. Some clones in this sample may be carry-over from other donors' samples. This CDR3 is CASSLGLPRQFF. The CDR3 DNA sequence: TGTGCCAGCAGCTTAGGACTCCCTAGGCAGTTCTTC.